This entry lists 27 T cell receptor beta chains sequenced from one sample in a study of T cell changes during pregnancy in multiple sclerosis. The repertoire was sequenced with immunoSEQ multiplex PCR; TCRdb's copy has only in-frame clones and lacks some. The table includes fewer than 100,000 clones, about 92% detected once. This material consisted of peripheral blood, taken after pregnancy. The receptors were gathered from a female donor in good health, enrolled as a control in a pregnancy study.

CDR3 coding DNA: TGTGCCAGCAGCTTCCGAGCGGGTAGGGAGACCCAGTACTTC. It encodes CASSFRAGRETQYF. The rearrangement joins TRBV5-6 to TRBJ2-5; weak D call: TRBD2 (6 bases). This CDR3 region has 14 residues. Looked up from germline, CDR1 is SGHDT and CDR2 is YYEEEE. Trimming took 2 bases from V and 5 from J, leaving 13 bases between them.

This clone was seen a single time. The V gene is TRBV15, the J gene TRBJ1-3; D is ambiguous. CDR1 LNHNV and CDR2 YYDKDF come from the germline V gene (reference sequence). There are 16 residues in the CDR3. V was pared by 3 bases and J by 0 bases, with 12 bases between. CDR3 loop: CATSSAAQYSGNTIYF. The CDR3 region has the DNA TGTGCCACCAGCAGTGCCGCGCAATACTCTGGAAACACCATATATTTT.

On this clone itself: Germline and junction disagree at one end, which may indicate a read error. The chain is built from TRBV7-7 and TRBJ2-5; 10 bases align to TRBD2. This CDR3 spans 15 amino acids. Germline V lookup: CDR1 SSHAT, CDR2 FNYEAQ (reference sequence). The CDR3 region is CASSLGRTSGGTQYF. CDR3 nucleotide sequence: TGTGCTAGCAGCTTAGGAAGGACTAGCGGAGGGACCCAGTACTTC.

This chain uses TRBV11-2 with TRBJ2-7, with unresolved D. Germline CDR1 and CDR2: SGHAT and FQNNGV. Trimming pared 2 bases from V and 3 bases from J, leaving 14 bases between. CDR3 length equals 15 residues. The CDR3 DNA sequence: TGTGCCAGCAGCTTATTTCGTACAGACGGCTACGAGCAGTACTTC. Its translation: CASSLFRTDGYEQYF.

The chain combines TRBV7-8 with TRBJ2-1; possibly TRBD2 for D (7 bases). The CDR3 totals 20 residues. Germline loops: CDR1 SGHVS, CDR2 FQNEAQ. V was pared by 0 bases and J by 0 bases, with 21 bases between. Here the CDR3 reads CASSLAVRWWGGPSYNEQFF. The CDR3 DNA is TGTGCCAGCAGCTTAGCAGTCCGATGGTGGGGGGGGCCCTCCTACAATGAGCAGTTCTTC.

The chain employs TRBV9 and TRBJ2-7; D is possibly TRBD2 (6 bases). The ends were cut back, 3 bases at V and 7 bases at J, with 14 bases in the middle. CDR1 and CDR2 (germline): SGDLS, YYNGEE. The CDR3 has 13 residues. CDR3 protein: CASSDSSAREQYF. The CDR3 coding sequence is TGTGCCAGCAGCGACTCTAGCGCTAGGGAGCAGTACTTC.

This chain joins TRBV11-1 and TRBJ1-2, with 10 nucleotides matching TRBD1. Germline trimming cut 5 bases from V and 5 bases from J; bases unmatched to any gene: 2. Per the germline V gene, CDR1 is SGHAT and CDR2 is FQDESV (reference sequence). This CDR3 spans 13 amino acids. In DNA, the CDR3 is TGTGCCAGCAGCGGGGGACAGGGGTATGGCTACACCTTC. Translated, it gives CASSGGQGYGYTF.

This clone has just a few counts. The chain's CDR3 is CASSRTDNSNQPQHF. DNA of the CDR3: TGTGCCAGTAGTCGGACGGACAATAGCAATCAGCCCCAGCATTTT. The genes are TRBV19 and TRBJ1-5; D perhaps matches TRBD1 (5 bases). Germline assignment: CDR1 LNHDA and CDR2 SQIVND (reference sequence). The CDR3 is 15 amino acids. Trimming took 5 bases from V and 0 from J, leaving 11 bases between them.

The chain employs TRBV30 and TRBJ2-7, with 11 bases matching TRBD2. The CDR3 contains 18 residues. V trimming: 4 bases; J trimming: 4 bases; junction bases outside the gene matches: 18. The germline V gene has CDR1 GTSNPN and CDR2 SVGIG (reference sequence). The DNA for the CDR3 is TGTGCCTGGAAGAGCGGTGGGCTAGCGGGGGGACACCTATACGAGCAGTACTTC. As protein: CAWKSGGLAGGHLYEQYF.

This chain uses TRBV19 with TRBJ2-1, with 9 bases fitting TRBD2. The CDR3 extends over 18 amino acids. The V and J ends lost 0 bases and 8 bases, in that order; junction bases with no gene match: 14. CDR1 and CDR2 from the germline V gene are LNHDA and SQIVND (reference sequence). The DNA of the CDR3 is TGTGCCAGTAGTATAGATAGCGGACTAGCGAATAGATTCTATGAGCAGTTCTTC. Protein: CASSIDSGLANRFYEQFF.

The V gene is TRBV28, the J gene TRBJ1-2; D is unresolved. The length of the CDR3 is 16 residues. Trimming cost V 2 bases and J 2 bases, with 15 bases left between them. Germline V gene sequence: CDR1 MDHEN, CDR2 SYDVKM. CDR3 protein: CASSLSQPGTNYGYTF. As DNA, the CDR3 is TGTGCCAGCAGTTTAAGTCAGCCGGGAACAAACTATGGCTACACCTTC.

This clone was seen a single time. V gene TRBV9 combines with J gene TRBJ2-5; 11 positions match TRBD2. This CDR3 is built from 16 residues. Germline CDR1 SGDLS, CDR2 YYNGEE. V shed 5 bases, J shed 4 bases, and the junction held 10 bases outside the gene matches. For the CDR3, the DNA is TGTGCCAGCAGAGATCATAGCGGGAGGGCCGGAGAGACCCAGTACTTC. Protein: CASRDHSGRAGETQYF.

CDR3 amino acids: CASSSPRGGGTGELFF. The CDR3 nucleotides are TGTGCCAGCAGCAGTCCCCGGGGGGGTGGCACCGGGGAGCTGTTTTTT. The chain combines TRBV11-2 with TRBJ2-2; 8 bases align to TRBD2. The CDR3 is 16 residues long. The germline gives CDR1 SGHAT, CDR2 FQNNGV. The V segment lost 5 bases and the J segment 4 bases; nucleotides outside the gene matches: 9.

The chain employs TRBV4-1 and TRBJ1-2, with TRBD1 matching 8 bases. CDR1 and CDR2 (germline): MGHRA, YSYEKL. This CDR3 is 14 amino acids long. V lost 3 bases, J lost 8 bases, and 8 bases stayed unmatched. The CDR3 DNA follows: TGCGCCAGCAGCCACCCTCAGGGGGCTATAGGCTACACCTTC. It encodes CASSHPQGAIGYTF.

The chain uses TRBV5-1 and TRBJ1-1, with no clear D. CDR1 SGHRS and CDR2 YFSETQ come from the germline V gene. The CDR3 sequence is 16 residues long. V was trimmed by 4 bases and J by 1 base, leaving 17 bases between them. CDR3 region: CASSPWTTAGNTEAFF. The CDR3 DNA reads TGCGCCAGCAGCCCTTGGACCACCGCGGGGAACACTGAAGCTTTCTTT.

The chain is built from TRBV7-8 and TRBJ1-5, with TRBD1 as a possible D gene (5 bases). The CDR3 has 15 amino acids. CDR1 SGHVS and CDR2 FQNEAQ come from the germline V gene. V lost 1 base to trimming and J lost 4 bases, with 11 bases between them. The CDR3 region has the DNA TGTGCCAGCAGCTTAGGTAGCGGGGGAAATCAGCCCCAGCATTTT. Translated: CASSLGSGGNQPQHF.

The genes are TRBV30 and TRBJ1-2; 9 positions match TRBD1. CDR3 length: 10 amino acids. CDR1 is GTSNPN and CDR2 is SVGIG in the germline V gene (reference sequence). With 5 bases clipped from V and 9 bases from J, the junction kept 1 base outside the gene matches. The DNA for the CDR3 is TGTGCCTGGGGGACAGGGCGCTACACCTTC. Protein: CAWGTGRYTF.

V usage is TRBV10-3 and J usage is TRBJ1-1; possible D gene TRBD1, 5 bases. CDR1 ENHRY and CDR2 SYGVKD come from the germline V gene. The CDR3 spans 15 residues. Trimming took off 0 bases at V and 13 bases at J, with 21 bases between the two ends. CDR3 DNA: TGTGCCATCAGTGAGTCCCGCGACAGTAAGGTTGGTGGTTTCTTT. The encoded protein is CAISESRDSKVGGFF.

V gene TRBV7-9 combines with J gene TRBJ1-2, with a tentative D call TRBD1 (5 bases). The CDR3 consists of 12 residues. Per the germline V gene, CDR1 is SEHNR and CDR2 is FQNEAQ (reference sequence). Trimming took off 5 bases at V and 4 bases at J, with 8 bases between the two ends. CDR3 residues: CASSEDSYGYTF. Written as DNA, the CDR3 is TGTGCCAGCAGCGAAGACAGCTATGGCTACACCTTC.

This chain links TRBV18 with TRBJ1-1; D perhaps matches TRBD1 (6 bases). Germline CDR1 KGHSH, CDR2 LQKENI. The CDR3 is made up of 14 amino acids. Trimming took 6 bases from V and 0 from J, leaving 11 bases between them. DNA for the CDR3: TGTGCCAGCTCCCAGGGGCAGTTGAACACTGAAGCTTTCTTT. Protein: CASSQGQLNTEAFF.

This chain joins TRBV28 and TRBJ1-4; perhaps TRBD1 as D (5 bases). This CDR3 comprises 15 residues. Germline CDR1 is MDHEN and CDR2 is SYDVKM. Trimming took 7 bases from V and 3 from J, leaving 15 bases between them. The CDR3 DNA reads as TGTGCCAGCATTGACCCAGGGAGGGCTAATGAAAAACTGTTTTTT. Amino acids: CASIDPGRANEKLFF.

The V call is TRBV29-1, the J call TRBJ2-1, with 11 nucleotides matching TRBD2. The CDR3 is 15 residues long. Trimming at V came to 6 bases and at J to 6 bases, leaving 10 bases not matched to a gene. The germline V gene encodes CDR1 SQVTM and CDR2 ANQGSEA. DNA for the CDR3: TGCAGCGTACATCAACTAGCGGGAGTCGCCAATGAGCAGTTCTTC. It translates to CSVHQLAGVANEQFF.

The rearrangement uses TRBV7-3 and TRBJ1-2; possible D gene TRBD1, 5 bases. The V end was cut by 5 bases, the J end by 7 bases, with 14 bases between. CDR3 length: 13 residues. Germline lookup yields CDR1 SGHTA and CDR2 FQGTGA. CDR3 amino acids: CASSPGEGSGYTF. The CDR3 nucleotides are TGTGCCAGCAGCCCCGGGGAGGGGAGTGGCTACACCTTC.

The chain links TRBV2 to TRBJ2-1; 9 nucleotides agree with TRBD1. Germline V gene data show CDR1 as SNHLY and CDR2 as FYNNEI. J was trimmed by 4 bases and V by 5 bases; bases with no gene match: 3. The CDR3 has 14 residues. The CDR3 nucleotides are TGTGCCAGCAGTTGGGGACAGGGATACAATGAGCAGTTCTTC. It specifies CASSWGQGYNEQFF.

This chain links TRBV25-1 with TRBJ2-5; 11 bases are shared with TRBD2. After removal of 3 bases from V and 5 bases from J, the junction contained 5 bases not matched to a gene. CDR1 MGHDK and CDR2 SYGVNS come from the germline V gene. The CDR3 extends over 15 amino acids. For the CDR3, the DNA is TGTGCCAGCAGTGACCTAGCGGGGGGCGGGGAGACCCAGTACTTC. Its protein product is CASSDLAGGGETQYF. The full variable domain, in which reference TRBV25-1 and TRBJ2-5 provide the parts outside the CDR3, is EADIYQTPRYLVIGTGKKITLECSQTMGHDKMYWYQQDPGMELHLIHYSYGVNSTEKGDLSSESTVSRIRTEHFPLTLESARPSHTSQYLCASSDLAGGGETQYFGPGTRLLVL.

The chain employs TRBV7-9 and TRBJ1-2, with TRBD1 matching 7 bases. The CDR3 length is 13 residues. Germline CDR1 is SEHNR and CDR2 is FQNEAQ (reference sequence). With 4 bases clipped from V and 8 bases from J, the junction kept 7 bases outside the gene matches. The CDR3 nucleotides are TGTGCCAGCAGCTCGACAGGGAAATTGGGCTACACCTTC. The encoded protein is CASSSTGKLGYTF.

The chain couples TRBV9 to TRBJ2-3, with D unclear. Trimming pared 0 bases from V and 0 bases from J, leaving 8 bases between. CDR1 and CDR2 (germline): SGDLS, YYNGEE. This CDR3 has 15 amino acids. The chain's CDR3 is CASSVAVASTDTQYF. The CDR3 DNA is TGTGCCAGCAGCGTAGCTGTAGCCAGCACAGATACGCAGTATTTT.